The rows below give T cell receptor beta chains drawn from one sample of a study of shared clonotypes between healthy human individuals. Clones were sequenced by immunoSEQ multiplex PCR, and TCRdb holds only the in-frame ones, with some missing. The sample has roughly 410,000 clones, approximately 96% seen once; the top ten hold about 0.32%. Input material: memory CD8+ T cells sorted from blood. The receptors originated from a man aged 25 to 40 in good health. Both conserved end residues are part of each CDR3. A D gene is named only where the DNA matches it firmly. Where a row states a size, it is once, few, many or the class of an expanded clone; other rows omit it.

>-|TRBV4-1|-|TRBJ2-1
TGCGCCAGCAGCCAAGATCCCAAATACAATGAGCAGTTCTTC
CASSQDPKYNEQFF
>-|TRBV7-7|-|TRBJ2-6
TGTGCCAGCAGCCGTACATCGCCACAAAGTCGGGCCAACGTCCTGACTTTC
CASSRTSPQSRANVLTF
>once|TRBV27|TRBD1|TRBJ2-7
TGTGCCAGCAGTTTACGGGACCAGGGGGACGAGCAGTACTTC
CASSLRDQGDEQYF
>-|TRBV5-6|-|TRBJ2-5
TGTGCCAGCAGCTTTAGTTCCCAAGAGACCCAGTACTTC
CASSFSSQETQYF
>-|TRBV19|-|TRBJ1-5
TGTGCCAGTAGTATCCCAGGGGTAGGTCAGCCCCAGCATTTT
CASSIPGVGQPQHF
>-|TRBV12-5|TRBD2|TRBJ2-1
TGTGCTAGTGGATCCGGAGGTATAGCGGGAGGTGCCTACAATGAGCAGTTCTTC
CASGSGGIAGGAYNEQFF
>-|TRBV5-1|TRBD2|TRBJ2-2
TGCGCCAGCAGCTTGGAAGGGAGGGCCAACACCGGGGAGCTGTTTTTT
CASSLEGRANTGELFF
>-|TRBV5-1|TRBD2|TRBJ2-4
TGCGCCAGCAGCTTAGCGGGAGAAGTGGGAAACATTCAGTACTTC
CASSLAGEVGNIQYF
>-|TRBV25-1|TRBD2|TRBJ2-3
TGTGCCAGCAGTAGGACTAGCGGTAACACAGATACGCAGTATTTT
CASSRTSGNTDTQYF
>-|TRBV27|-|TRBJ1-5
TGTGCCAGCAGTTTGGCAGGACCGTATAGCAATCAGCCCCAGCATTTT
CASSLAGPYSNQPQHF
>-|TRBV5-1|-|TRBJ1-5
TGCGCCAGCAGCTTGACGGGTGGCAATCAGCCCCAGCATTTT
CASSLTGGNQPQHF
>-|TRBV29-1|-|TRBJ2-3
TGCAGCGTTGGAAGACTAGCAGATACGCAGTATTTT
CSVGRLADTQYF
>-|TRBV6-5|TRBD1|TRBJ1-2
TGTGCCAGCAAAGAAACAGGGGGCGTTAACTATGGCTACACCTTC
CASKETGGVNYGYTF
>once|TRBV4-2|-|TRBJ2-7
TGTGCCAGCAGCCATCGACAAGGGAGCTCCTACGAGCAGTACTTC
CASSHRQGSSYEQYF
>once|TRBV28|-|TRBJ1-5
TGTGCCAGCAGTTTATTTCGGCTCCAGGGGCGCGGCAATCAGCCCCAGCATTTT
CASSLFRLQGRGNQPQHF
>once|TRBV6-5|-|TRBJ2-3
TGTGCCAGCACCCGCGGGGGCACAGATACGCAGTATTTT
CASTRGGTDTQYF
>-|TRBV7-9|-|TRBJ1-2
TGTGCCAGCAGCTTAAGTCCAGGTTGGAGCTATGGCTACACCTTC
CASSLSPGWSYGYTF
>-|TRBV2|-|TRBJ2-7
TGTGCCAGCAGTGTCAACGGCCCCTACGAGCAGTACTTC
CASSVNGPYEQYF
>-|TRBV30|-|TRBJ1-3
TGTGCCTGGACGGACAGCGGAAACACCATATATTTT
CAWTDSGNTIYF
>-|TRBV19|-|TRBJ1-2
TGTGCCAGTAGTATTGAGAGGGGAGACTATGGCTACACCTTC
CASSIERGDYGYTF
>-|TRBV2|-|TRBJ2-7
TGTGCCAGCAGTGAAGCAGGGGGGGCGGGTACCTACGAGCAGTACTTC
CASSEAGGAGTYEQYF
>once|TRBV6-1|TRBD1|TRBJ2-1
TGTGCCAGCAATGAACCGGGACAGGGGGCGAATGAGCAGTTCTTC
CASNEPGQGANEQFF
>-|TRBV6-4|-|TRBJ2-2
TGTGCCACTGCGAGTCACGAGGGGGCCGGGGAGCTGTTTTTT
CATASHEGAGELFF
>-|TRBV7-6|-|TRBJ1-1
TGTGCCAGCAGCCCCCTGATTAGGGCCTTGAACACTGAAGCTTTCTTT
CASSPLIRALNTEAFF
>-|TRBV28|TRBD1|TRBJ2-5
TGTGCTGACAGGGGGCAGACCCAGTACTTC
CADRGQTQYF
>-|TRBV6-1|TRBD2|TRBJ2-5
TGTGCCAGCAGTGAAGGGACTAGCGGGAGAGAGACCCAGTACTTC
CASSEGTSGRETQYF
>once|TRBV5-5|-|TRBJ2-1
TGTGCCAGCAGCTTGACGAGCTCCTACAATGAGCAGTTCTTC
CASSLTSSYNEQFF